This entry lists 5 T cell receptor beta chains sequenced from one sample in a study of T cells in women clearing cervical HPV infection. Produced via immunoSEQ multiplex PCR; TCRdb's table is partial and in-frame only. Its table records around 20,000 clones. The sequenced material came from blood buffy coat. These receptors were taken from a woman aged 18 to 75 with a cervical HPV16 infection that either progressed to CIN3+ or cleared (not recorded which).

Of note for this clone: The CDR3 end falls 3 residues outside the read, so it is completed with the germline J gene. V is TRBV7-9 and J is TRBJ1-1, with 7 positions matching TRBD1. CDR1 is SEHNR, CDR2 FQNEAQ, per germline (reference sequence). The CDR3 length is 14 residues. The sequenced CDR3 bases are TGTGCCTTCGGGGGGCTAGCGGGGACAGAGACC. It encodes CAFGGLAGTET. The entire CDR3 protein reads CAFGGLAGTETAFF.

Of note for this clone: The observed sequence ends 3 residues before the CDR3 terminus, with the missing tail filled in from the germline J gene. V usage is TRBV5-1 and J usage is TRBJ1-2, with D tentatively TRBD1 (5 bases). Germline CDR1 reads SGHRS; CDR2 reads YFSETQ. This CDR3 spans 14 amino acids. The DNA read from the CDR3 is TGCGCCAGCAGCCAGGGACTAGTAGCAGATACC. This codes for CASSQGLVADT. The full CDR3 sequence reads CASSQGLVADTYTF.

In regard to this clone: The read stops 3 residues short of the end of the CDR3; the missing end is completed from the germline J gene. The rearrangement joins TRBV7-6 to TRBJ1-2, with D maybe TRBD1 (6 bases). CDR3 length equals 17 residues. The V gene's germline CDR1 is SGHVS and CDR2 FNYEAQ. The CDR3 loop reads CASSSGTAGDDTDTYTF. CDR3 DNA (partial): TGTGCCAGCAGCTCCGGAACCGCAGGGGATGACACAGATACC. The entire variable domain, with the rest obtained from reference TRBV7-6 and TRBJ1-2, is as follows: GAGVSQSPRYKVTKRGQDVALRCDPISGHVSLYWYRQALGQGPEFLTYFNYEAQQDKSGLPNDRFSAERPEGSISTLTIQRTEQRDSAMYRCASSSGTAGDDTDTYTFGSGTRLTVV.

As regards this clone: The read is 3 residues too short to cover the CDR3 end, so that end is filled in from the germline J gene. The chain employs TRBV19 and TRBJ1-2; D might be TRBD1 (6 bases). This CDR3 is 12 amino acids long. CDR1 is LNHDA, CDR2 SQIVND, per germline (reference sequence). Incomplete CDR3 DNA: TGTGCCAGTAGCGGGGGGGCCGATGAC. Amino acid sequence: CASSGGADD. The entire CDR3 sequence reads CASSGGADDYTF.

Comments on this clone: Read coverage stops 3 residues before the CDR3 terminus; the germline J gene supplies the remainder. J is TRBJ1-1 and V is TRBV5-1, with 9 bases aligning to TRBD1. CDR1 and CDR2 (germline): SGHRS, YFSETQ. The CDR3 has 15 amino acids. Unmatched junction bases numbered 1, after V lost 0 bases and J lost 1 base. CDR3 sequence reads: CASSLVGQGNTEAFF. The sequenced CDR3 bases are TGCGCCAGCAGCTTGGTGGGACAGGGGAACACTGAA.